These 22 T cell receptor beta chains originate from one sample sequenced in a study of T cells after yellow fever vaccination. Each CDR3 protein is one row after TCRdb ran MiXCR on the 5' RACE reads. In the table there are about 400,000 distinct CDR3 sequences, around 10% of which are singletons. The sequenced sample was PBMCs, obtained on the day of the first yellow fever vaccination. Receptors originate from a young man who received the YFV17D yellow fever vaccine.

In this sample, this clonotype turned up many times. The V and J genes are TRBV20-1 and TRBJ2-1, with unresolved D. Germline values: CDR1 DFQATT, CDR2 SNEGSKA (reference sequence). V was pared by 3 bases and J by 0 bases, with 9 bases between. This CDR3 contains 14 residues. As DNA, the CDR3 is TGCAGTGCTAGTAGTGGAGACTCCTACAATGAGCAGTTCTTC. Its protein is CSASSGDSYNEQFF.

V usage is TRBV20-1 and J usage is TRBJ2-6; 7 bases match TRBD2. Germline lookup yields CDR1 DFQATT and CDR2 SNEGSKA (reference sequence). This CDR3 is 17 amino acids long. Unmatched junction bases numbered 9, after V lost 4 bases and J lost 0 bases. DNA of the CDR3: TGCAGTGCTAAAGGTAGCGGGTATCCCTCTGGGGCCAACGTCCTGACTTTC. Translated, it gives CSAKGSGYPSGANVLTF.

The rearrangement joins TRBV10-3 to TRBJ1-3, with 8 bases aligning to TRBD1. Looked up from germline, CDR1 is ENHRY and CDR2 is SYGVKD. Losses at the gene ends were 6 bases for V and 0 bases for J; bases not matched to a gene: 7. The CDR3 covers 16 residues. The CDR3 loop is CAISSTGGDSGNTIYF. The CDR3 DNA follows: TGTGCCATCAGCTCTACAGGGGGAGACTCTGGAAACACCATATATTTT.

The chain employs TRBV7-2 and TRBJ1-1; tentatively, D is TRBD1 (6 bases). From germline, CDR1 is SGHTA and CDR2 FQGNSA. Trimming stripped 5 bases from V and 1 base from J, with 11 bases between. The CDR3 is 14 amino acids. The CDR3 DNA follows: TGTGCCAGCAGCGTACAACAGGGGAACACTGAAGCTTTCTTT. Translating gives CASSVQQGNTEAFF.

This clonotype appeared a few times. The chain couples TRBV7-9 to TRBJ1-1; D call uncertain. Germline lookup yields CDR1 SEHNR and CDR2 FQNEAQ (reference sequence). V lost 5 bases and J 4 bases, leaving 11 bases between the germline ends. CDR3 size: 13 residues. In nucleotides, the CDR3 is TGTGCCAGCAGCCTTAGTGGTACCACTGAAGCTTTCTTT. Its translation: CASSLSGTTEAFF.

The chain couples TRBV5-5 to TRBJ1-1; D is possibly TRBD1 (5 bases). CDR1 is SGHKS and CDR2 is YYEKEE in the germline V gene (reference sequence). The V gene lost 0 bases and the J gene lost 10 bases, with 13 bases spanning the gap. The CDR3 loop spans 13 amino acids. CDR3 coding DNA: TGTGCCAGCAGCTTGGCCGTGGGGGTCGGAGCTTTCTTT. As protein: CASSLAVGVGAFF.

In its sample, this clonotype was seen a few times. This sequence joins TRBV6-2 or TRBV6-3 and TRBJ1-5; no firm D call. The CDR3 is made up of 13 amino acids. Germline-derived CDR1 and CDR2 are MNHEY and SVGEGT. V was shortened by 3 bases and J by 7 bases, with 10 bases between the two germline ends. The CDR3 is CASSYWEDQPQHF. The DNA for the CDR3 is TGTGCCAGCAGTTATTGGGAGGACCAGCCCCAGCATTTT.

The chain is built from TRBV5-1 and TRBJ2-5; D is undetermined. The germline V and J ends were trimmed by 2 bases and 1 base, with 6 bases remaining between them. There are 13 residues in the CDR3. Germline CDR1 SGHRS, CDR2 YFSETQ. The chain's CDR3 is CASSLNLQETQYF. In nucleotides, the CDR3 is TGCGCCAGCAGCTTAAACCTCCAAGAGACCCAGTACTTC.

CDR3 nucleotide sequence: TGTGCCAGCAGCCGGGGGTCAGCTAACACTGAAGCTTTCTTT. Translating gives CASSRGSANTEAFF. This chain uses TRBV28 with TRBJ1-1, with D tentatively TRBD1 (5 bases). From germline, CDR1 is MDHEN and CDR2 SYDVKM. Trimming stripped 6 bases from V and 2 bases from J, with 13 bases between. The CDR3 length is 14 residues.

The table lists this clonotype with a few counts. The V gene is TRBV4-1, the J gene TRBJ2-5; maybe TRBD2 (5 bases). Germline V lookup: CDR1 MGHRA, CDR2 YSYEKL. There are 12 residues in the CDR3. V gave up 9 bases and J gave up 4 bases, with 12 bases separating them. CDR3 amino acids: CASPGFPETQYF. CDR3 in DNA: TGCGCCAGTCCGGGGTTCCCAGAGACCCAGTACTTC.

CDR3 sequence reads: CASSQVPGGYNYGYTF. DNA for the CDR3: TGTGCCAGCAGCCAAGTACCCGGGGGATATAACTATGGCTACACCTTC. This chain links TRBV4-2 with TRBJ1-2; D is perhaps TRBD1 (5 bases). The CDR3 is 16 amino acids. The germline gives CDR1 LGHNA, CDR2 YNFKEQ. V shed 1 base and J shed 1 base, with 13 bases lying between them.

This clonotype was recorded many times. The genes are TRBV5-1 and TRBJ2-3; TRBD1 matches at 7 bases. CDR1 is SGHRS and CDR2 is YFSETQ in the germline V gene. Trimming at V came to 6 bases and at J to 4 bases, leaving 8 bases not matched to a gene. The CDR3 contains 14 residues. The CDR3: CASNHRGSPDTQYF. DNA for the CDR3: TGCGCCAGCAACCACAGGGGTAGCCCAGATACGCAGTATTTT.

This clonotype was observed a handful of times. The rearrangement links TRBV5-1 to TRBJ2-7; D is possibly TRBD2 (5 bases). Germline V gene lookup returns CDR1 SGHRS and CDR2 YFSETQ. The CDR3 loop spans 14 amino acids. Trimming pared 2 bases from V and 0 bases from J, leaving 9 bases between. The CDR3 DNA reads as TGCGCCAGCAGCTTTAGCGCCACCTCCTACGAGCAGTACTTC. Protein sequence: CASSFSATSYEQYF.

This clonotype appeared many times. This rearrangement joins TRBV9 to TRBJ1-1; D is uncertain. There are 16 residues in the CDR3. Trimming took off 3 bases at V and 0 bases at J, with 15 bases between the two ends. Germline V CDR1 and CDR2: SGDLS, YYNGEE. This CDR3 is CASSASAGLLNTEAFF. CDR3 coding DNA: TGTGCCAGCAGCGCCTCGGCCGGTCTATTGAACACTGAAGCTTTCTTT.

There are many counts of this clonotype. The rearrangement uses TRBV3-1 and TRBJ2-3; 8 nucleotides align to TRBD2. Germline lookup yields CDR1 LGHDT and CDR2 YNNKEL (reference sequence). Losses at the gene ends were 10 bases for V and 4 bases for J; bases not matched to a gene: 13. This CDR3 comprises 15 residues. The CDR3 region is CATTGGPVSSDTQYF. CDR3 nucleotides: TGTGCCACCACGGGGGGGCCTGTTTCATCAGATACGCAGTATTTT.

This clonotype was observed at least ten times. This chain links TRBV9 with TRBJ2-3; TRBD2 is a possible D gene (6 bases). Germline CDR1 and CDR2: SGDLS and YYNGEE. This CDR3 spans 14 amino acids. V dropped 0 bases and J dropped 1 base, with 6 bases sitting between them. The CDR3 DNA reads as TGTGCCAGCAGCGTAGCTAGCGGCACAGATACGCAGTATTTT. Encoded protein: CASSVASGTDTQYF.

This clonotype turned up a few times. CDR3 DNA sequence: TGCAGCGTTGAGTCCCAAGAGACCCAGTACTTC. Protein sequence: CSVESQETQYF. The chain employs TRBV29-1 and TRBJ2-5; no reliable D call. Germline CDR1 and CDR2: SQVTM and ANQGSEA. V shed 3 bases and J shed 1 base, with 3 bases lying between them. CDR3 length: 11 residues.

In its sample, this clonotype was seen many times. The rearrangement uses TRBV5-5 and TRBJ2-1; D is possibly TRBD1 or TRBD2 (6 bases each). The CDR3 runs to 16 residues. V was clipped by 4 bases and J by 3 bases, with 17 bases between them. CDR1 is SGHKS and CDR2 is YYEKEE in the germline V gene (reference sequence). The CDR3 DNA reads as TGTGCCAGCAGCGATATGGGGGCGGGACACTACAATGAGCAGTTCTTC. Protein sequence: CASSDMGAGHYNEQFF.

The V and J genes are TRBV4-1 and TRBJ2-1; tentative D call: TRBD1 (6 bases). Trimming stripped 1 base from V and 5 bases from J, with 12 bases between. Per germline, CDR1 MGHRA and CDR2 YSYEKL. The CDR3 totals 15 residues. The DNA for the CDR3 is TGCGCCAGCAGCCAAGGGGACAAGGGAAACAATGAGCAGTTCTTC. This gives the protein CASSQGDKGNNEQFF.

V usage is TRBV20-1 and J usage is TRBJ1-5, with D unclear. In germline, CDR1 is DFQATT, CDR2 SNEGSKA (reference sequence). The CDR3 is 13 residues long. V lost 5 bases and J 5 bases, leaving 13 bases between the germline ends. CDR3 sequence (DNA): TGCAGTGCTGGCCCCGCCGGAGATCAGCCCCAGCATTTT. Translating gives CSAGPAGDQPQHF.

Note on this clonotype: The limits of the CDR3 on the DNA are not certain, so only TCRdb's listed CDR3 is given. This chain uses TRBV6-5 with TRBJ2-1; the table's D call, TRBD1, has no DNA check behind it. The CDR3 adds up to 16 amino acids, both ends counted. Per the germline V gene, CDR1 is MNHEY and CDR2 is SVGAGI. CDR3 sequence reads: CASSYSTFGQGALKFF.

This clonotype was observed a few times. This chain joins TRBV6-1 and TRBJ2-7; D uncertain. The V end lost 1 base, the J end lost 3 bases, and 13 bases lay between the germline ends. Germline assignment: CDR1 MNHNS and CDR2 SASEGT. The CDR3 has 15 residues. The CDR3 region is CASSEGVGPYYEQYV. CDR3 DNA sequence: TGTGCCAGCAGTGAAGGAGTAGGGCCCTACTACGAGCAGTACGTC.